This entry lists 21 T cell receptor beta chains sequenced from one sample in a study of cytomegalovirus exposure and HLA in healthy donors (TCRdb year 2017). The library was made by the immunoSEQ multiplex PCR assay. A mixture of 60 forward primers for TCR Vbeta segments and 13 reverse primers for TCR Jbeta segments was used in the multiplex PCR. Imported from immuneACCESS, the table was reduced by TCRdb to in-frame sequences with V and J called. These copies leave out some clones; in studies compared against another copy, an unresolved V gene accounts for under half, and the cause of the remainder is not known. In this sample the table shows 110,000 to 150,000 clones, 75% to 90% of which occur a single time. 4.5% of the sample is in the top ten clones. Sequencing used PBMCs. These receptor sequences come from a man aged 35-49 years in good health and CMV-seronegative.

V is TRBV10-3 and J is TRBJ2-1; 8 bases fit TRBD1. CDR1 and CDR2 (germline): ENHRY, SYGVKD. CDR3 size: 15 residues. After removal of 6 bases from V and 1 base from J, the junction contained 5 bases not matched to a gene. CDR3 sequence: CAISSDRDSYNEQFF. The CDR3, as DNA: TGTGCCATCAGCTCGGACAGGGATTCCTACAATGAGCAGTTCTTC.

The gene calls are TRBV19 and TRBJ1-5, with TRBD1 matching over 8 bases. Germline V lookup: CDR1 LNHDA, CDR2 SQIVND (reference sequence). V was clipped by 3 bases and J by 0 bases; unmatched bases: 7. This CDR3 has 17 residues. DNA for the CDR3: TGTGCCAGTAGTATCAGGGGACAGGAGTATAGCAATCAGCCCCAGCATTTT. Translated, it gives CASSIRGQEYSNQPQHF. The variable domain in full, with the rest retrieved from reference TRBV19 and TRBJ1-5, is DGGITQSPKYLFRKEGQNVTLSCEQNLNHDAMYWYRQDPGQGLRLIYYSQIVNDFQKGDIAEGYSVSREKKESFPLTVTSAQKNPTAFYLCASSIRGQEYSNQPQHFGDGTRLSIL.

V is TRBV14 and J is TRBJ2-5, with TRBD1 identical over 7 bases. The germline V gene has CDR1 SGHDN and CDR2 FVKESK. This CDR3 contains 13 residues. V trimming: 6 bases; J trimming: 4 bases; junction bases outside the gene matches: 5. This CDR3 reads CASSSGQLETQYF. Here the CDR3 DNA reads TGTGCCAGCAGTTCGGGACAGCTAGAGACCCAGTACTTC.

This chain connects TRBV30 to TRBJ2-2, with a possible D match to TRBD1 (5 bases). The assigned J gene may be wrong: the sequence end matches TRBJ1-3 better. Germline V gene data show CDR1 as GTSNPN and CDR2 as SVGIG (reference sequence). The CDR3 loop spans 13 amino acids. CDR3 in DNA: TGTGCCCGAGGACACCTCTCTGGAAACACCATATATTTT. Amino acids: CARGHLSGNTIYF.

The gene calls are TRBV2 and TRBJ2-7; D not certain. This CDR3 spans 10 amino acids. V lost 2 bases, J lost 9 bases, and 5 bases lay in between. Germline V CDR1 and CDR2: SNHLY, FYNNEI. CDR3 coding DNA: TGTGCCAGCAGTGAAACCGGGCAGTACTTC. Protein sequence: CASSETGQYF.

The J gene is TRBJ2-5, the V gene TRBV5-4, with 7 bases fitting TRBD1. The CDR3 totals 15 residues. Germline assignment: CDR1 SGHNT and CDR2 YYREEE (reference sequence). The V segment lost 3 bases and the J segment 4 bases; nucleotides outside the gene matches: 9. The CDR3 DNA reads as TGTGCCAGCAGCTCTACGCTAGGGGGCCTAGAGACCCAGTACTTC. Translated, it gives CASSSTLGGLETQYF.

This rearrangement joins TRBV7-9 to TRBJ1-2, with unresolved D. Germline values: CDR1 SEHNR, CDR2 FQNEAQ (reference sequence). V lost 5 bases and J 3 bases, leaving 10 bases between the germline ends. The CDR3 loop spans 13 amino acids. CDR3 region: CASSNEGYYGYTF. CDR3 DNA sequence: TGTGCCAGCAGCAACGAGGGTTACTATGGCTACACCTTC.

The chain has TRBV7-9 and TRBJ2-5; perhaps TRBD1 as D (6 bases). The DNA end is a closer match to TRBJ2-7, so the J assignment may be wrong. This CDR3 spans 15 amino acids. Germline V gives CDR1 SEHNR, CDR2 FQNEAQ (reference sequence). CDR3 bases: TGTGCCAGCAGCCCACCGGACAGCTTCTCCTACGAGCAGTACTTC. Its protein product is CASSPPDSFSYEQYF.

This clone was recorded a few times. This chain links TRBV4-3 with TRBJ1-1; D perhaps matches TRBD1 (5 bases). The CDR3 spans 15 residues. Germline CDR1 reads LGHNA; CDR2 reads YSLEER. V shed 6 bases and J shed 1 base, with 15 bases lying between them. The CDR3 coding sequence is TGCGCCAGCAGTCAACATGCAGGACAGAACACTGAAGCTTTCTTT. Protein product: CASSQHAGQNTEAFF.

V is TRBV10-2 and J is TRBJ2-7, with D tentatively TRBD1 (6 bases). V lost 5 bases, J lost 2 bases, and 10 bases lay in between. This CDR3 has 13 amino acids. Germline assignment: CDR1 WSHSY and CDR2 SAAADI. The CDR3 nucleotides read TGCGCCAGCAGTATGCAGGGGACCTACGAGCAGTACTTC. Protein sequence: CASSMQGTYEQYF.

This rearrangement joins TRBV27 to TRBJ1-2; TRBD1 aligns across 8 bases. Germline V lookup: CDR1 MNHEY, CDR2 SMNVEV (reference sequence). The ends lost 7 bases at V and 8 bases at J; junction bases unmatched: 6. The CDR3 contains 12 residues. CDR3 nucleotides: TGTGCCAGCAAGGCAGGGGGCATAGGCTACACCTTC. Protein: CASKAGGIGYTF.

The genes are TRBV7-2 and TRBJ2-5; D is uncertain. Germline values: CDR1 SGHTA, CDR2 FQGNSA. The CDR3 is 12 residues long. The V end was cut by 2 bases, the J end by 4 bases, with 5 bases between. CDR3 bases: TGTGCCAGCAGCTTACCAGGAGAGACCCAGTACTTC. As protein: CASSLPGETQYF.

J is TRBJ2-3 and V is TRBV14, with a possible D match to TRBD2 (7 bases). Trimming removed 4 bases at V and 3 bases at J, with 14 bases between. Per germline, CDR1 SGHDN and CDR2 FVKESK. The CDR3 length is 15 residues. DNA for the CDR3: TGTGCCAGCAGCCTGGGCGGGGGCCATACAGATACGCAGTATTTT. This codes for CASSLGGGHTDTQYF.

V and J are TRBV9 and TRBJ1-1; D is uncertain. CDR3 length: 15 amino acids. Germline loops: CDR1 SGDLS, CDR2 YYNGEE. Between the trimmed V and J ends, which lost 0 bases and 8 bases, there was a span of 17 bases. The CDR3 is CASSVGASPDGEAFF. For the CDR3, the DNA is TGTGCCAGCAGCGTAGGGGCCTCGCCCGATGGGGAAGCTTTCTTT.

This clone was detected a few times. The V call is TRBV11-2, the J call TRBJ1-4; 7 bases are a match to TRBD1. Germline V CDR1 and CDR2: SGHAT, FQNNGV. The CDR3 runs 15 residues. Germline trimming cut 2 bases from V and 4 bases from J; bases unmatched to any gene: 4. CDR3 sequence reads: CASSLMRDSNEKLFF. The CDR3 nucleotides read TGTGCCAGCAGCTTAATGCGGGACAGTAATGAAAAACTGTTTTTT.

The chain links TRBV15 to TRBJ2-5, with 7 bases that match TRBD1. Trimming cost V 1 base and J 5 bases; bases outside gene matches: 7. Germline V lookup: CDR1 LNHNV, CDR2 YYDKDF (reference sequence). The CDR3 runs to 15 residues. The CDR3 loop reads CATSRAQGRVETQYF. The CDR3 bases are TGTGCCACCAGCAGAGCACAGGGGCGCGTGGAGACCCAGTACTTC.

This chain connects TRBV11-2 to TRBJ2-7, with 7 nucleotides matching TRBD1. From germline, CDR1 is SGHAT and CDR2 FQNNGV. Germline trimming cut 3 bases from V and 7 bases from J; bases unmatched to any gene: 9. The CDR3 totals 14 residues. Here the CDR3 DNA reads TGTGCCAGCAGCTTGTCTGCAACCAGGGGGGAGCAGTACTTC. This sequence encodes CASSLSATRGEQYF.

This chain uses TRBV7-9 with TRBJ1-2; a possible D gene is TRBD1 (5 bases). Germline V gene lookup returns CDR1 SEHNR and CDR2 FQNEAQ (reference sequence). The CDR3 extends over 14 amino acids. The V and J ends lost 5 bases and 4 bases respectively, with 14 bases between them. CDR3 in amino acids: CASSAQGLGYGYTF. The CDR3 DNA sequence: TGTGCCAGCAGCGCTCAGGGACTCGGCTATGGCTACACCTTC.

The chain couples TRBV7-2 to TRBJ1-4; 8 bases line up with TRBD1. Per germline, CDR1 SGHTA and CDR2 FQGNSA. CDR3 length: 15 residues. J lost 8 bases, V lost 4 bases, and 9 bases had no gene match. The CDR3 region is CASSSGQVVQEKLFF. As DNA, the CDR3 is TGTGCCAGCAGCTCGGGACAGGTCGTGCAGGAAAAACTGTTTTTT.

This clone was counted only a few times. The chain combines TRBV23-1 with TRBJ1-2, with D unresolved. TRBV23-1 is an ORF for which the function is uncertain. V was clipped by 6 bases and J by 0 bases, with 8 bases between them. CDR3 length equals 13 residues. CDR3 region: CASRTDANYGYTF. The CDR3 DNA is TGCGCCAGCAGGACTGACGCTAACTATGGCTACACCTTC.

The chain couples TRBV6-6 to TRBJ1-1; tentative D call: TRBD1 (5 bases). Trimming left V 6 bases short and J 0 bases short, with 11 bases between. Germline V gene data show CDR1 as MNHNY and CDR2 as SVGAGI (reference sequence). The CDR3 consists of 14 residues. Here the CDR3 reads CASRLQDLNTEAFF. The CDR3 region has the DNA TGTGCCAGCAGGCTACAGGATTTGAACACTGAAGCTTTCTTT.